These 20 T cell receptor beta chains originate from one sample sequenced in a study of shared clonotypes between healthy human individuals. Only in-frame clones appear in the TCRdb table, and some are missing; sequencing was by immunoSEQ multiplex PCR. The sample yields some 650,000 clones, around 97% seen once. Specimen: naive CD4+ T cells sorted from blood. Indicated subset: CD45RA+ positively selected. Receptors were obtained from a woman aged 25-40 years in good health.

The chain recombines TRBV4-1 with TRBJ1-1, with 9 bases aligning to TRBD1. V lost 4 bases and J lost 4; bases outside the gene matches: 7. The CDR3 loop spans 15 amino acids. The germline CDR1 and CDR2 sequences are MGHRA and YSYEKL. The CDR3: CASSRPGQGSTEAFF. The CDR3 region has the DNA TGCGCCAGCAGCCGCCCGGGACAGGGAAGCACTGAAGCTTTCTTT.

The chain uses TRBV27 and TRBJ2-3; D unclear. Trimming removed 0 bases from V and 6 bases from J, with 7 bases in between. Per germline, CDR1 MNHEY and CDR2 SMNVEV (reference sequence). The length of the CDR3 is 13 residues. The CDR3, as DNA: TGTGCCAGCAGTTTATCGGTTGGGGATACGCAGTATTTT. Its translation is CASSLSVGDTQYF.

The V and J genes are TRBV7-9 and TRBJ2-7; the D is unclear. The germline gives CDR1 SEHNR, CDR2 FQNEAQ (reference sequence). The CDR3 sequence is 12 residues long. The germline V and J ends were trimmed by 4 bases and 5 bases, with 9 bases remaining between them. CDR3 DNA sequence: TGTGCCAGCAGCTACGGAACCAACGAGCAGTACTTC. This encodes CASSYGTNEQYF.

V usage is TRBV10-3 and J usage is TRBJ2-1, with D perhaps being TRBD1 or TRBD2 (6 bases each). This CDR3 is built from 14 residues. The germline V gene encodes CDR1 ENHRY and CDR2 SYGVKD. Trimming stripped 4 bases from V and 7 bases from J, with 14 bases between. The CDR3 nucleotides are TGTGCCATCAGTGGGCGACAGGAGGGAAATGAGCAGTTCTTC. Its translation: CAISGRQEGNEQFF.

The chain is built from TRBV2 and TRBJ2-7; tentatively, D is TRBD1 (5 bases). V was shortened by 7 bases and J by 5 bases, with 15 bases between the two germline ends. The CDR3 has 13 residues. Germline V gene data show CDR1 as SNHLY and CDR2 as FYNNEI. Written as DNA, the CDR3 is TGTGCCAGCACTCAGGGTCGGTTAGACGAGCAGTACTTC. Its protein product is CASTQGRLDEQYF.

The rearrangement joins TRBV6-1 to TRBJ1-4; possible D gene TRBD1, 5 bases. Germline assignment: CDR1 MNHNS and CDR2 SASEGT. V was shortened by 1 base and J by 6 bases, with 12 bases between the two germline ends. The CDR3 spans 15 residues. The CDR3 is CASSEVPDSDEKLFF. CDR3 DNA: TGTGCCAGCAGTGAAGTTCCAGACAGCGATGAAAAACTGTTTTTT.

V and J are TRBV4-1 and TRBJ2-6, with TRBD2 matching 7 bases. The CDR3 loop spans 17 amino acids. V gave up 1 base and J gave up 2 bases; unmatched junction bases: 5. Per germline, CDR1 MGHRA and CDR2 YSYEKL. The CDR3 is CASSQVAGAPGANVLTF. For the CDR3, the DNA is TGCGCCAGCAGCCAAGTCGCGGGAGCTCCTGGGGCCAACGTCCTGACTTTC.

The V call is TRBV27, the J call TRBJ2-1, with TRBD2 matching over 14 bases. This CDR3 comprises 15 residues. Trimming took 6 bases from V and 5 from J; bases not matched to a gene: 3. Germline CDR1 MNHEY, CDR2 SMNVEV (reference sequence). The CDR3: CASSGLAGGHNEQFF. CDR3 coding DNA: TGTGCCAGCAGCGGACTAGCGGGAGGTCACAATGAGCAGTTCTTC.

J is TRBJ1-1 and V is TRBV16; D is uncertain. Trimming took 4 bases from V and 5 from J, leaving 14 bases between them. CDR1 and CDR2 from the germline V gene are KGHSY and FQNENV. The length of the CDR3 is 14 residues. CDR3 sequence reads: CASSREPVRTEAFF. Written as DNA, the CDR3 is TGTGCCAGCAGCCGAGAACCAGTTCGAACTGAAGCTTTCTTT.

The chain has TRBV28 and TRBJ2-1; D call uncertain. Germline CDR1 and CDR2: MDHEN and SYDVKM. V was trimmed by 5 bases and J by 12 bases, leaving 20 bases between them. This CDR3 spans 14 amino acids. The CDR3 bases are TGTGCCAGCAGTAGAGCCGGGCTCGTCCTAGGGCAGTTCTTC. Protein: CASSRAGLVLGQFF.

The J gene is TRBJ2-3, the V gene TRBV28; 15 nucleotides line up with TRBD2. The CDR3 contains 17 residues. After removal of 4 bases from V and 7 bases from J, the junction contained 9 bases not matched to a gene. Germline V CDR1 and CDR2: MDHEN, SYDVKM. DNA for the CDR3: TGTGCCAGCAGTTATATCGGACTAGCGGGAGGGCCTAATACGCAGTATTTT. Translated: CASSYIGLAGGPNTQYF.

This clone came up once. This chain connects TRBV27 to TRBJ2-2; D remains ambiguous. The V gene lost 0 bases and the J gene lost 6 bases, with 2 bases spanning the gap. Germline values: CDR1 MNHEY, CDR2 SMNVEV (reference sequence). CDR3 length equals 12 residues. The DNA for the CDR3 is TGTGCCAGCAGTTTATCGGCCGGGGAGCTGTTTTTT. Translation: CASSLSAGELFF.

The V call is TRBV28, the J call TRBJ1-5, with D perhaps matching TRBD1 (5 bases). Trimming stripped 5 bases from V and 0 bases from J, with 17 bases between. In germline, CDR1 is MDHEN, CDR2 SYDVKM. CDR3 length: 17 residues. The CDR3 nucleotides read TGTGCCAGCAGTCCTCCGGGGGTTATGGATAGCAATCAGCCCCAGCATTTT. This codes for CASSPPGVMDSNQPQHF.

The rearrangement uses TRBV13 and TRBJ1-3; no reliable D call. The CDR3 runs 16 residues. Trimming shortened V by 2 bases and J by 0 bases, and 11 bases separated the two germline ends. Per germline, CDR1 PRHDT and CDR2 FYEKMQ (reference sequence). This chain's CDR3 is CASSLRSSPSGNTIYF. CDR3 bases: TGTGCCAGCAGCTTACGCAGCTCTCCCTCTGGAAACACCATATATTTT.

The chain joins TRBV5-4 to TRBJ2-2; 7 nucleotides match TRBD1. With 3 bases clipped from V and 3 bases from J, the junction kept 5 bases outside the gene matches. CDR1 is SGHNT, CDR2 YYREEE, per germline (reference sequence). The CDR3 is made up of 15 amino acids. In nucleotides, the CDR3 is TGTGCCAGCAGCTGGGGACAGACTTACACCGGGGAGCTGTTTTTT. Translating it yields CASSWGQTYTGELFF.

The gene calls are TRBV28 and TRBJ2-5; TRBD2 is a possible D gene (5 bases). Matching the DNA end better, TRBJ2-7 makes the J call doubtful. The CDR3 loop spans 18 amino acids. Germline loops: CDR1 MDHEN, CDR2 SYDVKM. The CDR3: CASSPAAVYRRGSYEQYF. Written as DNA, the CDR3 is TGTGCCAGCAGTCCCGCCGCTGTTTATAGACGGGGTTCCTACGAGCAGTACTTC.

This clone was observed a single time. The J gene is TRBJ2-1, the V gene TRBV6-4; 11 nucleotides line up with TRBD1. Germline CDR1 is MRHNA and CDR2 is SNTAGT. V lost 3 bases, J lost 10 bases, and 8 bases stayed unmatched. This CDR3 has 15 residues. DNA of the CDR3: TGTGCCAGCAGTGAAGAATGGACAGGGGGCAGGGAGCAGTTCTTC. Translation gives CASSEEWTGGREQFF.

The chain uses TRBV11-2 and TRBJ1-1; D gene ambiguous. The CDR3 contains 14 residues. Germline-derived CDR1 and CDR2 are SGHAT and FQNNGV. V gave up 2 bases and J gave up 5 bases, with 12 bases separating them. CDR3 in DNA: TGTGCCAGCAGCTTAAACCTACCAACAACTGAAGCTTTCTTT. It translates to CASSLNLPTTEAFF.

This chain joins TRBV18 and TRBJ2-7; D is possibly TRBD2 (6 bases). V gave up 1 base and J gave up 5 bases, with 6 bases separating them. Germline CDR1 reads KGHSH; CDR2 reads LQKENI. This CDR3 spans 12 amino acids. CDR3 sequence reads: CASSPREDEQYF. CDR3 sequence (DNA): TGTGCCAGCTCACCACGGGAGGACGAGCAGTACTTC.

The V and J genes are TRBV5-1 and TRBJ1-1; 7 bases are a match to TRBD1. Germline assignment: CDR1 SGHRS and CDR2 YFSETQ. This CDR3 spans 18 amino acids. Trimming cost V 1 base and J 3 bases; bases outside gene matches: 15. This chain's CDR3 is CASSLWGDSQTGDTEAFF. CDR3 coding DNA: TGCGCCAGCAGCTTGTGGGGGGACAGCCAAACCGGGGACACTGAAGCTTTCTTT.